The next 14 T cell receptor beta chains were all read from a single sample in a study of blood T cell repertoires in COVID-19. The assay was immunoSEQ multiplex PCR, and TCRdb's table has in-frame clones only and misses some. Of 300,000 to 350,000 clones in the sample, about nine tenths were seen once. The source material was peripheral blood. These TCRs come from a man aged 25 to 40 with COVID-19, enrolled during active disease.

This clone was seen only once. The rearrangement links TRBV5-6 to TRBJ2-4; tentative D call: TRBD2 (7 bases). Germline V gene data show CDR1 as SGHDT and CDR2 as YYEEEE. Trimming stripped 4 bases from V and 5 bases from J, with 13 bases between. This CDR3 contains 14 residues. CDR3 region: CASSVWGGQNIQYF. The CDR3 nucleotides read TGTGCCAGCAGCGTATGGGGGGGCCAAAACATTCAGTACTTC.

The chain's CDR3 is CASSLPPDNTDTQYF. In nucleotides, the CDR3 is TGTGCCAGCAGCTTACCGCCCGACAACACAGATACGCAGTATTTT. This sequence joins TRBV9 and TRBJ2-3; the D is unclear. This CDR3 has 15 residues. CDR1 is SGDLS, CDR2 YYNGEE, per germline. Trimming shortened V by 4 bases and J by 2 bases, and 14 bases separated the two germline ends.

The chain links TRBV24-1 to TRBJ2-5, with 13 bases lining up with TRBD2. The germline CDR1 and CDR2 sequences are KGHDR and SFDVKD. Unmatched junction bases numbered 10, after V lost 5 bases and J lost 5 bases. The CDR3 is 17 amino acids. As DNA, the CDR3 is TGTGCCACCAGTGGACCGGGACTAGCGGGACCCCCGGAGACCCAGTACTTC. The encoded protein is CATSGPGLAGPPETQYF.

This clone showed up just a few times. Different DNA sequences within this sample yield the same CDR3. The chain links TRBV4-3 to TRBJ1-2; 11 positions agree with TRBD1. This CDR3 spans 15 amino acids. V lost 3 bases, J lost 5 bases, and 5 bases stayed unmatched. Germline V lookup: CDR1 LGHNA, CDR2 YSLEER. The CDR3 loop is CASSQGTGGFYGYTF. As DNA, the CDR3 is TGCGCCAGCAGCCAGGGGACAGGGGGTTTTTATGGCTACACCTTC.

This chain joins TRBV11-3 and TRBJ2-7; TRBD1 is a possible D gene (6 bases). The V gene lost 5 bases and the J gene lost 2 bases, with 10 bases spanning the gap. The germline V gene encodes CDR1 SGHNT and CDR2 YENEEA. There are 13 residues in the CDR3. The DNA for the CDR3 is TGTGCCAGCAGCGCAGGGGACGCCTACGAGCAGTACTTC. Protein sequence: CASSAGDAYEQYF. The full variable domain, completed using reference TRBV11-3 and TRBJ2-7, is EAGVVQSPRYKIIEKKQPVAFWCNPISGHNTLYWYLQNLGQGPELLIRYENEEAVDDSQLPKDRFSAERLKGVDSTLKIQPAELGDSAVYLCASSAGDAYEQYFGPGTRLTVT.

This rearrangement joins TRBV11-3 to TRBJ2-1; TRBD1 agrees at 7 bases. CDR3 size: 12 residues. Germline assignment: CDR1 SGHNT and CDR2 YENEEA. V gave up 5 bases and J gave up 10 bases; unmatched junction bases: 5. CDR3 nucleotides: TGTGCCAGCAGCAAGACAGGGAACGAGCAGTTCTTC. Translation: CASSKTGNEQFF.

V gene TRBV5-1 combines with J gene TRBJ1-1, with 9 bases matching TRBD1. Germline assignment: CDR1 SGHRS and CDR2 YFSETQ. Germline trimming cut 0 bases from V and 5 bases from J; bases unmatched to any gene: 2. CDR3 length: 14 amino acids. CDR3 sequence reads: CASSLDRGQTEAFF. The CDR3 bases are TGCGCCAGCAGCTTGGACAGGGGGCAGACTGAAGCTTTCTTT.

This clone was observed a single time. The genes are TRBV4-1 and TRBJ1-1; 9 nucleotides agree with TRBD1. CDR1 MGHRA and CDR2 YSYEKL come from the germline V gene. CDR3 size: 17 residues. Trimming took 4 bases from V and 10 from J; bases not matched to a gene: 19. This chain's CDR3 is CASSLEQTGTGRFAAFF. The CDR3 DNA sequence: TGCGCCAGCAGCCTCGAGCAAACCGGGACAGGGAGGTTTGCAGCTTTCTTT.

This clone was observed a handful of times. The CDR3 is CASSLGRYYGYTF. The DNA for the CDR3 is TGTGCCAGCAGTTTAGGCAGGTACTATGGCTACACCTTC. The gene calls are TRBV28 and TRBJ1-2; no reliable D call. Germline V gives CDR1 MDHEN, CDR2 SYDVKM. CDR3 size: 13 residues. The germline V and J ends were trimmed by 2 bases and 3 bases, with 7 bases remaining between them.

V is TRBV28 and J is TRBJ1-5; D ambiguous. Germline CDR1 and CDR2: MDHEN and SYDVKM. This CDR3 is built from 14 residues. V gave up 5 bases and J gave up 11 bases, with 19 bases separating them. The DNA for the CDR3 is TGTGCCAGCAGTCCCTGGCGGGCGGGCATAACCCAGCATTTT. Protein product: CASSPWRAGITQHF.

V is TRBV5-8 and J is TRBJ2-4; D is perhaps TRBD1 (6 bases). The CDR3 covers 14 residues. Between the trimmed V and J ends, which lost 2 bases and 0 bases, there was a span of 6 bases. CDR1 SGHTS and CDR2 YDEGEE come from the germline V gene. CDR3 region: CASSFRGAKNIQYF. The CDR3 nucleotides are TGTGCCAGCAGCTTCAGGGGAGCCAAAAACATTCAGTACTTC. Looking up the rest from reference TRBV5-8 and TRBJ2-4 gives the full variable domain: EAGVTQSPTHLIKTRGQQATLRCSPISGHTSVYWYQQALGLGLQFLLWYDEGEERNRGNFPPRFSGRQFPNYSSELNVNALELEDSALYLCASSFRGAKNIQYFGAGTRLSVL.

The chain has TRBV21-1 and TRBJ2-5; the D call in the table, TRBD2, was not verified against the DNA. TRBV21-1 is a documented pseudogene. The CDR3 totals 15 residues. CDR3 DNA: TGTGCCAGCAGCCTTCGAGTAGCGGGAGAAGAGACCCAGTACTTC. This codes for CASSLRVAGEETQYF.

Written as DNA, the CDR3 is TGTGCCAGCAGTTTGCCAGGGGGAGATGAAAAACTGTTTTTT. Translation gives CASSLPGGDEKLFF. The chain carries TRBV28 and TRBJ1-4; 7 positions match TRBD1. Germline values: CDR1 MDHEN, CDR2 SYDVKM. The length of the CDR3 is 14 residues. The trim removed 3 bases at V and 6 bases at J, leaving 4 bases unmatched.

The chain uses TRBV6-5 and TRBJ1-1, with TRBD1 identical over 8 bases. This CDR3 spans 15 amino acids. V gave up 2 bases and J gave up 8 bases; unmatched junction bases: 10. Per germline, CDR1 MNHEY and CDR2 SVGAGI. CDR3 sequence reads: CASSYASNGQGEAFF. CDR3 DNA sequence: TGTGCCAGCAGTTACGCATCCAACGGACAGGGAGAAGCTTTCTTT.